This paragraph covers one T cell receptor beta chain sequence. Its antigen remains unidentified. The data belong to a study of radiotherapy plus CTLA-4 blockade in lung cancer. TCRdb's table, derived via immunoSEQ multiplex PCR, lists solely in-frame clones and lacks some. Here the sample spans just under 60,000 clones, under 75% being singletons. Study-level points and caveats: Among blood TCR repertoires after radiotherapy plus ipilimumab, tumor-derived clones expanded.

There are 14 residues in the CDR3. Trimming shortened V by 3 bases and J by 0 bases, and 8 bases separated the two germline ends. CDR1 and CDR2 from the germline V gene are SEHNR and FQNEAQ (reference sequence). The sample here was peripheral blood, taken from a patient treated with radiotherapy plus ipilimumab. The sequence was obtained from a human donor with non-small cell lung cancer whose response to radiotherapy plus ipilimumab could not be evaluated. The V gene is TRBV7-9, the J gene TRBJ2-5, with a possible D match to TRBD2 (6 bases). The CDR3 here is CASSFQRDQETQYF. The CDR3 DNA is TGTGCCAGCAGCTTCCAGCGGGACCAAGAGACCCAGTACTTC.